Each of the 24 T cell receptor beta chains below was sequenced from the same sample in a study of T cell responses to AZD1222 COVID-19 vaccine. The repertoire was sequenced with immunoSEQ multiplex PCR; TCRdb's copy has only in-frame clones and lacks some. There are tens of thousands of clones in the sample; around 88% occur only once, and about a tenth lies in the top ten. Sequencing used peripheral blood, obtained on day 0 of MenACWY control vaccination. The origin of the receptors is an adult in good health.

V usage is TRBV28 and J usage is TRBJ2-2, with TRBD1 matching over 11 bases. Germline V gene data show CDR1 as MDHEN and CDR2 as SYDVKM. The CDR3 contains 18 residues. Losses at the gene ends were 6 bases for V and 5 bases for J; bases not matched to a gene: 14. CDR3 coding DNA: TGTGCCAGCAGCCCCTTGGGGACAGGGGGAAGAAGAACCGGGGAGCTGTTTTTT. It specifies CASSPLGTGGRRTGELFF.

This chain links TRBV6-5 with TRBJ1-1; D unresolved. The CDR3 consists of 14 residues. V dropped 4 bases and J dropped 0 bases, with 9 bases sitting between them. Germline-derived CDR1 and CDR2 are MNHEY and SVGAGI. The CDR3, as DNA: TGTGCCAGCAGTTCCGACGGATTGAACACTGAAGCTTTCTTT. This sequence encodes CASSSDGLNTEAFF.

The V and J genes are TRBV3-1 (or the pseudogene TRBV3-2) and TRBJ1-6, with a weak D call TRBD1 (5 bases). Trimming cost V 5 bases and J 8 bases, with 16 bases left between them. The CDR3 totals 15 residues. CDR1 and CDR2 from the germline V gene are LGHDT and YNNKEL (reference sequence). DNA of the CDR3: TGTGCCAGCAGCAACATGTTAGGGGCCGATTCACCCCTCCACTTT. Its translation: CASSNMLGADSPLHF.

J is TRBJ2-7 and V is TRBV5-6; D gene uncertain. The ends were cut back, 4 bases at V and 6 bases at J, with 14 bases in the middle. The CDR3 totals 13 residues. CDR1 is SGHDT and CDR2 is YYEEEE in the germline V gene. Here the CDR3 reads CASSPDMDREQYF. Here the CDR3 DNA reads TGTGCCAGCAGCCCCGACATGGATCGCGAGCAGTACTTC.

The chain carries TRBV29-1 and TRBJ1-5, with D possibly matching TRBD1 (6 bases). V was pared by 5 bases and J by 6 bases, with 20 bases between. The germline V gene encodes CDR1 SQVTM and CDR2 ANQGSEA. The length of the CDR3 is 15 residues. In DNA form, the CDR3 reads TGCAGCGTTATAGTCGCATGGGGGACAAGTCAGCCCCAGCATTTT. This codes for CSVIVAWGTSQPQHF.

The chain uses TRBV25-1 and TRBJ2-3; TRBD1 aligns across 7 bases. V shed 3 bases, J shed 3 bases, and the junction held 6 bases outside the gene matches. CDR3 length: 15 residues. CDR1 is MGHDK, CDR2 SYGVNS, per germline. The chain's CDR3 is CASSDTGVWTDTQYF. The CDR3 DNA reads TGTGCCAGCAGTGACACAGGGGTTTGGACAGATACGCAGTATTTT.

The CDR3 spells CSVENLAGLASTDTQYF. The CDR3, as DNA: TGCAGCGTTGAAAATCTAGCGGGGTTAGCTAGCACAGATACGCAGTATTTT. The rearrangement links TRBV29-1 to TRBJ2-3, with TRBD2 matching 9 bases. Germline V gene lookup returns CDR1 SQVTM and CDR2 ANQGSEA. The CDR3 runs 17 residues. V dropped 2 bases and J dropped 0; count of bases not matched to a gene: 9.

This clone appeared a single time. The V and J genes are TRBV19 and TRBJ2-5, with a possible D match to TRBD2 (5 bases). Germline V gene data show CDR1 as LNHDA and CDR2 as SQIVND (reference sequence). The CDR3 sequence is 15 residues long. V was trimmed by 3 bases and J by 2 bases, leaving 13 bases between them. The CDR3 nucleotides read TGTGCCAGTAGTATCGGCCGGGGAAGGCAAGAGACCCAGTACTTC. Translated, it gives CASSIGRGRQETQYF.

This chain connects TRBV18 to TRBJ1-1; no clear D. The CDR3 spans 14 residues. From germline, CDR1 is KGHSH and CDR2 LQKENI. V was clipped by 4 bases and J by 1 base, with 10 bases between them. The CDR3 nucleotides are TGTGCCAGCTCACGGACCCCGGGGAACACTGAAGCTTTCTTT. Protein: CASSRTPGNTEAFF.

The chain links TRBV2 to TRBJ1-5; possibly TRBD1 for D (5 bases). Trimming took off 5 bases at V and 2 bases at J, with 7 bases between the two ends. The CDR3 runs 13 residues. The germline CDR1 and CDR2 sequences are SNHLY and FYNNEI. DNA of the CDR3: TGTGCCAGCAGTCGGGGGGGCAATCAGCCCCAGCATTTT. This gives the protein CASSRGGNQPQHF.

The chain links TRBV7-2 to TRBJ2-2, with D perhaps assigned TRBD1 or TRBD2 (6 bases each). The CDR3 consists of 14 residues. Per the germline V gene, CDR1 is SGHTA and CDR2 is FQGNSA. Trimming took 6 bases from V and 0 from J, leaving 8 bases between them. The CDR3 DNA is TGTGCCAGCAGGAGGGGGGCGAACACCGGGGAGCTGTTTTTT. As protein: CASRRGANTGELFF.

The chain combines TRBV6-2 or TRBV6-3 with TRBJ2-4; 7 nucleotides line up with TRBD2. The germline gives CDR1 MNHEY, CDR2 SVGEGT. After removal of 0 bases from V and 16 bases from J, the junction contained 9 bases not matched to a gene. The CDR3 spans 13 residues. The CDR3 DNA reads TGTGCCAGCAGTTACTCGGAGGGACTACCTAATTACTTC. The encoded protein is CASSYSEGLPNYF.

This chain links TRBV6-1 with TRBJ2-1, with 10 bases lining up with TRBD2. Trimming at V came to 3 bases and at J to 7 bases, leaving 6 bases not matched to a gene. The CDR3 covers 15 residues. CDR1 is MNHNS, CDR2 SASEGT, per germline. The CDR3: CASSDRTSGLNEQFF. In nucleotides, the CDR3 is TGTGCCAGCAGTGATCGGACTAGCGGACTAAATGAGCAGTTCTTC.

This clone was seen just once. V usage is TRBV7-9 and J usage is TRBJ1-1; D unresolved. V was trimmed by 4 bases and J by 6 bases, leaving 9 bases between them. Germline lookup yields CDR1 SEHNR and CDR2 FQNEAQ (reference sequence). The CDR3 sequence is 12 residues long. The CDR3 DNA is TGTGCCAGCAGCTCAGCCGGGGCTGAAGCTTTCTTT. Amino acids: CASSSAGAEAFF.

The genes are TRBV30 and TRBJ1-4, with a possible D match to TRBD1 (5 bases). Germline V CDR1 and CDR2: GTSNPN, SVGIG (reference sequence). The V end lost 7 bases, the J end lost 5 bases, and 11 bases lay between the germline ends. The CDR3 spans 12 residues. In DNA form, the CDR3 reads TGTGCCTCTGGGGGGTTAAATGAAAAACTGTTTTTT. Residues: CASGGLNEKLFF.

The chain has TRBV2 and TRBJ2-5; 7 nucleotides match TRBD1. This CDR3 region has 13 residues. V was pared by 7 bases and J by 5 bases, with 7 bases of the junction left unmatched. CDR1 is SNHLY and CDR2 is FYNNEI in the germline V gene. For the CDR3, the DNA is TGTGCCAGCACTTGGACAGGCGTGGAGACCCAGTACTTC. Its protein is CASTWTGVETQYF. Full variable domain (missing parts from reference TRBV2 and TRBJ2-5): EPEVTQTPSHQVTQMGQEVILRCVPISNHLYFYWYRQILGQKVEFLVSFYNNEISEKSEIFDDQFSVERPDGSNFTLKIRSTKLEDSAMYFCASTWTGVETQYFGPGTRLLVL.

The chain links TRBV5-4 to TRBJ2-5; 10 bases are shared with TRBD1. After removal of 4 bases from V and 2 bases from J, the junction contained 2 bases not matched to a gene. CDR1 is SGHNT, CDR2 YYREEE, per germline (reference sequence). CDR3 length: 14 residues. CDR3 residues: CASSQDRGQETQYF. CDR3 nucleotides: TGTGCCAGCAGCCAGGACAGGGGGCAAGAGACCCAGTACTTC. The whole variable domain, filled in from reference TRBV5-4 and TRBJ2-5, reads ETGVTQSPTHLIKTRGQQVTLRCSSQSGHNTVSWYQQALGQGPQFIFQYYREEENGRGNFPPRFSGLQFPNYSSELNVNALELDDSALYLCASSQDRGQETQYFGPGTRLLVL.

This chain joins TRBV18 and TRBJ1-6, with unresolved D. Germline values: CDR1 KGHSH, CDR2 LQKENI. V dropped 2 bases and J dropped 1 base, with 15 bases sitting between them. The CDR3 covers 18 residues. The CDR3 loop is CASSPSGFSVSYNSPLHF. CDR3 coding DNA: TGTGCCAGCTCACCATCTGGGTTTAGTGTTTCCTATAATTCACCCCTCCACTTT.

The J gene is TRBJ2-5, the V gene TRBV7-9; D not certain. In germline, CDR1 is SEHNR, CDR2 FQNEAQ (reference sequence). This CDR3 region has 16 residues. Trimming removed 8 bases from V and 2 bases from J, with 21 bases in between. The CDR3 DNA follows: TGTGCCAGCGGCTGGGTTGTGGCCGGTAGTCAAGAGACCCAGTACTTC. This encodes CASGWVVAGSQETQYF.

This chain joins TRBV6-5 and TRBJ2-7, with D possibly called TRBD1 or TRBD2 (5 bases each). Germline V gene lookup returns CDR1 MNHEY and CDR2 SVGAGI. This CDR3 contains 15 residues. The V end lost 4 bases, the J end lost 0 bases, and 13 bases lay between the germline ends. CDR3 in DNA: TGTGCCAGCAGTTCCCTCCGGGACGGCTCCTACGAGCAGTACTTC. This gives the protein CASSSLRDGSYEQYF.

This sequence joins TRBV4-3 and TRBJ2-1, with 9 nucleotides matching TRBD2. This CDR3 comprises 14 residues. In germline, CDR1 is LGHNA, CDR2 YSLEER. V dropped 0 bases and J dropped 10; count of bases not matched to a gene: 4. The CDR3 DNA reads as TGCGCCAGCAGCCAAGACGAGAGCGGGGGGGAGCAGTTCTTC. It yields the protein CASSQDESGGEQFF.

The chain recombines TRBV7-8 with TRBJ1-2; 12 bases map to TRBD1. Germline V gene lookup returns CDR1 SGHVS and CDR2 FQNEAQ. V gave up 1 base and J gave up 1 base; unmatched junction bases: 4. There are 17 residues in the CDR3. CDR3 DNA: TGTGCCAGCAGCTTAGGGGGACAGGGGGCCATTAACTATGGCTACACCTTC. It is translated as CASSLGGQGAINYGYTF. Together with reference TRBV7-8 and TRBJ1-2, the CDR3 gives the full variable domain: GAGVSQSPRYKVAKRGQDVALRCDPISGHVSLFWYQQALGQGPEFLTYFQNEAQLDKSGLPSDRFFAERPEGSVSTLKIQRTQQEDSAVYLCASSLGGQGAINYGYTFGSGTRLTVV.

The CDR3 loop reads CASSLMPPGSYNEQFF. The CDR3 bases are TGTGCCAGCAGCTTAATGCCTCCAGGCTCCTACAATGAGCAGTTCTTC. The chain combines TRBV7-3 with TRBJ2-1; D unresolved. V was clipped by 1 base and J by 0 bases, with 10 bases between them. Germline lookup yields CDR1 SGHTA and CDR2 FQGTGA. The length of the CDR3 is 16 residues.

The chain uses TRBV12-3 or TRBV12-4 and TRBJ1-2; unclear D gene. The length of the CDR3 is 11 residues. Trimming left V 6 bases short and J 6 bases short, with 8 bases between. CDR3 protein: CASRYSHGYTF. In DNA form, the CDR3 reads TGTGCCAGCAGGTACAGTCATGGCTACACCTTC.